This T cell receptor (beta chain) comes out of a study of shared T cell receptors in the human thymus. TCRdb keeps only in-frame clones here, not all; method: immunoSEQ multiplex PCR. This table has almost 550,000 clones, about 84% appearing once. Trimming left V 7 bases short and J 0 bases short, with 16 bases between. The germline gives CDR1 SQVTM, CDR2 ANQGSEA. CDR3 length: 15 amino acids. These data also formed part of another study, on human thymus T cells.

J is TRBJ1-3 and V is TRBV29-1; D possibly corresponds to TRBD1 (5 bases). This receptor was identified in a boy less than two years old with a congenital heart defect. Sequenced input: thymocytes. The CDR3: CSGEVTANSGNTIYF. The CDR3 DNA sequence: TGCAGCGGTGAGGTGACAGCCAACTCTGGAAACACCATATATTTT.